A single sample gave rise to the 2 T cell receptor beta chains below, sequenced in a study of CXCR3-negative and CXCR3-positive naive CD8 T cells. Via 5' RACE with UMI labels, TRB cDNA libraries were prepared. TCRdb re-analyzed the 5' RACE reads; it lists each CDR3 protein once, without DNA. The sample has approximately 5,800 distinct CDR3 sequences. The sample comprised naive CXCR3- CD8+ T cells from blood. Subset of the sample: CD45RO-CCR7+CD27+CD95- naive CD8+ T cells lacking CXCR3 (TNR3-). The receptors here all came from a human donor in good health. Some clones in this sample may be carry-over from other donors' samples.

This sequence joins TRBV18 and TRBJ2-3. The CDR3 contains 14 residues. CDR1 is KGHSH, CDR2 LQKENI, per germline. CDR3 sequence: CASSPDGRTDTQYF.

The V and J genes are TRBV12-5 and TRBJ1-5; TCRdb returns TRBD1, unconfirmable since there is no DNA. There are 17 residues in the CDR3. Germline CDR1 is LGHNT and CDR2 is FRNRAP. This CDR3 reads CASGLVQGSYSNQPQHF.